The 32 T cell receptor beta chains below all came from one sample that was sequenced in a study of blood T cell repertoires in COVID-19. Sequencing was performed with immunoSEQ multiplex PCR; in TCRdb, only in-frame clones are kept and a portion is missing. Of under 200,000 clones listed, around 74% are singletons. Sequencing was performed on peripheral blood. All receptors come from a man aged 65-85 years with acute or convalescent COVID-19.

Here the CDR3 DNA reads TGTGCCATCAGCCTAGACAGGCCAGCCTCCTACGAGCAGTACTTC. Encoded protein: CAISLDRPASYEQYF. The V gene is TRBV10-3, the J gene TRBJ2-7, with TRBD1 as a possible D gene (6 bases). Germline V lookup: CDR1 ENHRY, CDR2 SYGVKD. The CDR3 extends over 15 amino acids. Trimming removed 6 bases at V and 0 bases at J, with 15 bases between.

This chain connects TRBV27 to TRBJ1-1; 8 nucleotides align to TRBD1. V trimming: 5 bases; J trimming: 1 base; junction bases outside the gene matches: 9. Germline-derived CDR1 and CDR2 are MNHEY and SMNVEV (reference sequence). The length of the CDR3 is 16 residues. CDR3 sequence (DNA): TGTGCCAGCAGTACAGCAGGGGGCAGGGGGAACACTGAAGCTTTCTTT. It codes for CASSTAGGRGNTEAFF.

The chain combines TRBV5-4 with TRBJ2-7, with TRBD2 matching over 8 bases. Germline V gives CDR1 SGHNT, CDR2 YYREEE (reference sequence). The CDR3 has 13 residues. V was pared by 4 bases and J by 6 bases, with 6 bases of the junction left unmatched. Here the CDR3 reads CASSIRRGGEQYF. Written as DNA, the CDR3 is TGTGCCAGCAGCATTAGACGGGGGGGCGAGCAGTACTTC.

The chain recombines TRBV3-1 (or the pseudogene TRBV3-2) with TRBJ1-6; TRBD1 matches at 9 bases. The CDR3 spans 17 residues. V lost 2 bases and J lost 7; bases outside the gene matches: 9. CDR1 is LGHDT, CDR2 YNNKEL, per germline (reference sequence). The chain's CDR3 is CASSQKQGAFSNSPLHF. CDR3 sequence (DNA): TGTGCCAGCAGCCAAAAACAGGGGGCTTTTAGCAATTCACCCCTCCACTTT.

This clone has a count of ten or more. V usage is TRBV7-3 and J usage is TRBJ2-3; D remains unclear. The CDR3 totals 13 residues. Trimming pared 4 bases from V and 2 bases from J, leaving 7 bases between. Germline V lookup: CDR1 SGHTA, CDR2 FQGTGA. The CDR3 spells CASSSDNTDTQYF. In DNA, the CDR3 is TGTGCCAGCAGCTCAGATAACACAGATACGCAGTATTTT. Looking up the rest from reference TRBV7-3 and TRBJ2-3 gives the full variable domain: GAGVSQTPSNKVTEKGKYVELRCDPISGHTALYWYRQSLGQGPEFLIYFQGTGAADDSGLPNDRFFAVRPEGSVSTLKIQRTERGDSAVYLCASSSDNTDTQYFGPGTRLTVL.

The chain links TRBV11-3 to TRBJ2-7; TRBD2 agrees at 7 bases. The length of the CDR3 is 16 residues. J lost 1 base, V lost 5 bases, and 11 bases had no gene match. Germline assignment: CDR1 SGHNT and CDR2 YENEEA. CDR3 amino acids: CASSPVHGGVSYEQYF. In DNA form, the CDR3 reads TGTGCCAGCAGCCCTGTTCATGGGGGGGTATCCTACGAGCAGTACTTC. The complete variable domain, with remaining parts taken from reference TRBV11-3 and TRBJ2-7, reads EAGVVQSPRYKIIEKKQPVAFWCNPISGHNTLYWYLQNLGQGPELLIRYENEEAVDDSQLPKDRFSAERLKGVDSTLKIQPAELGDSAVYLCASSPVHGGVSYEQYFGPGTRLTVT.

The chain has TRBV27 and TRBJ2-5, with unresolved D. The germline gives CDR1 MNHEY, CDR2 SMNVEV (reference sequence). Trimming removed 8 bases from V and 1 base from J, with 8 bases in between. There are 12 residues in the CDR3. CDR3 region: CASVDFQETQYF. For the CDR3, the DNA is TGTGCCAGCGTTGACTTCCAAGAGACCCAGTACTTC.

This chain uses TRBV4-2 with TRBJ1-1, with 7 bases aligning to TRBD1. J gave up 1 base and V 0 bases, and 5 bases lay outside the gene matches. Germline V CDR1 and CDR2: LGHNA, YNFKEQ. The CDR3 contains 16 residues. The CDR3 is CASSQELEGANTEAFF. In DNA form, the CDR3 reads TGTGCCAGCAGCCAAGAGTTGGAGGGGGCGAACACTGAAGCTTTCTTT.

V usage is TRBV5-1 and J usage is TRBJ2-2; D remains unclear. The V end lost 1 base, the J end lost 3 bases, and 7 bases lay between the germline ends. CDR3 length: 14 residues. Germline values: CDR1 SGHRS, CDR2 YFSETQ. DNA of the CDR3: TGCGCCAGCAGCTTGTTTACGGACACCGGGGAGCTGTTTTTT. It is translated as CASSLFTDTGELFF.

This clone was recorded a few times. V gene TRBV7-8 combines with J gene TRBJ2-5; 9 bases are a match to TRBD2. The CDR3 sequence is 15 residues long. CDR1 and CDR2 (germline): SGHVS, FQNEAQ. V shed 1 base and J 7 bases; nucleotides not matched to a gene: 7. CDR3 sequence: CASSLGLIAGATQYF. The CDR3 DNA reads TGTGCCAGCAGCTTAGGCCTTATAGCGGGAGCGACCCAGTACTTC. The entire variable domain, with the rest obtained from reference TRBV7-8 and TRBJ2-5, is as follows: GAGVSQSPRYKVAKRGQDVALRCDPISGHVSLFWYQQALGQGPEFLTYFQNEAQLDKSGLPSDRFFAERPEGSVSTLKIQRTQQEDSAVYLCASSLGLIAGATQYFGPGTRLLVL.

CDR3 region: CASSLVAGSTGAFF. The DNA of the CDR3 is TGTGCCAGCAGTTTAGTGGCGGGTAGTACCGGAGCTTTCTTT. This chain connects TRBV27 to TRBJ1-1; D gene ambiguous. This CDR3 spans 14 amino acids. Germline values: CDR1 MNHEY, CDR2 SMNVEV (reference sequence). The V end lost 2 bases, the J end lost 10 bases, and 17 bases lay between the germline ends.

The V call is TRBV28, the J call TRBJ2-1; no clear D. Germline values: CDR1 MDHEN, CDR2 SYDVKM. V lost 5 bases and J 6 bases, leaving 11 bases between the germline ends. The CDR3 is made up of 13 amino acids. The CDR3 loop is CASSPLGFNEQFF. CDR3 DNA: TGTGCCAGCAGTCCCCTCGGGTTCAATGAGCAGTTCTTC.

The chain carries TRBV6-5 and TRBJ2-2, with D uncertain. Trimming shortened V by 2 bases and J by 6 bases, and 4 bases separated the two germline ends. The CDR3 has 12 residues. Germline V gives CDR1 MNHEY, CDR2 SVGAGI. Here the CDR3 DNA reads TGTGCCAGCAGTTACCGCGCCGGGGAGCTGTTTTTT. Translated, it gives CASSYRAGELFF.

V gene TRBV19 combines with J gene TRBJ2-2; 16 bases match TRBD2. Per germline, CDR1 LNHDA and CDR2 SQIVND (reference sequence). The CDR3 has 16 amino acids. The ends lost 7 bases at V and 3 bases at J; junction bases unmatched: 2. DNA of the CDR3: TGTGCCAGTAAGGGACTAGCGGGGGGGGACACCGGGGAGCTGTTTTTT. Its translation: CASKGLAGGDTGELFF.

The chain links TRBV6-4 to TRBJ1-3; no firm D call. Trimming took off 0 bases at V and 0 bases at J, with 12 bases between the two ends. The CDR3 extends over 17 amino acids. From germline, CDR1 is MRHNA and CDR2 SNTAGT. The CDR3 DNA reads TGTGCCAGCAGTGACTCGAGTCAGGCGGGCTCTGGAAACACCATATATTTT. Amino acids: CASSDSSQAGSGNTIYF.

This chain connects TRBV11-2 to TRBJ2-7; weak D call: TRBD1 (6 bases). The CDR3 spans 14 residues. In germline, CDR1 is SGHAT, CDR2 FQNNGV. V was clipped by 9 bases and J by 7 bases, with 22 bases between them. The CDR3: CASAPLDSLREQYF. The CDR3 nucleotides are TGTGCCAGTGCTCCCTTGGACAGTCTGAGGGAGCAGTACTTC. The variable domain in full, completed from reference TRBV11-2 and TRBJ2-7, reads EAGVAQSPRYKIIEKRQSVAFWCNPISGHATLYWYQQILGQGPKLLIQFQNNGVVDDSQLPKDRFSAERLKGVDSTLKIQPAKLEDSAVYLCASAPLDSLREQYFGPGTRLTVT.

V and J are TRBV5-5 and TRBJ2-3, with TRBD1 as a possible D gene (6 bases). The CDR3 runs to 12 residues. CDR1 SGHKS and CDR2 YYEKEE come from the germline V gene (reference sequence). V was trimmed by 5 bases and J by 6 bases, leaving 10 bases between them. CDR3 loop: CASSTGLDTQYF. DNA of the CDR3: TGTGCCAGCAGTACAGGGTTGGATACGCAGTATTTT.

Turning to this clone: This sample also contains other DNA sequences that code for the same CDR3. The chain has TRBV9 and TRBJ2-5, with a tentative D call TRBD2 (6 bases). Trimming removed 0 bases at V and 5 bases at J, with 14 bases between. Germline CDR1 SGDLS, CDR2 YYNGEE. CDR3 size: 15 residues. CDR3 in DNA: TGTGCCAGCAGCGTAGCGGGAGAGGTTTGGGAGACCCAGTACTTC. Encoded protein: CASSVAGEVWETQYF.

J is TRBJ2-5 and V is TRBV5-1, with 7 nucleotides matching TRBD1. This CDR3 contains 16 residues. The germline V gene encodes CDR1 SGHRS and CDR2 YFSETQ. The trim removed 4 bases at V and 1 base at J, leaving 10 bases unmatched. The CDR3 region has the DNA TGCGCCAGCAGCATCCTCGTAAGGGACAGCCAAGAGACCCAGTACTTC. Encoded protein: CASSILVRDSQETQYF.

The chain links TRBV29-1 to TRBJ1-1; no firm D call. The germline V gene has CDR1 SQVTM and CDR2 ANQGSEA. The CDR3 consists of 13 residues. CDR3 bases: TGCAGTACTGTCCAAGACAAGTACACTGAAGCTTTCTTT. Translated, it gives CSTVQDKYTEAFF.

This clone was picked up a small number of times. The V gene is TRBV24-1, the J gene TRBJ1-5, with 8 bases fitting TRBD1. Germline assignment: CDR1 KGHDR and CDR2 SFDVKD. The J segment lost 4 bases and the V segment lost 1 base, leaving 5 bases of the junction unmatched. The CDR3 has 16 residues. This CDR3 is CATSDLETGANQPQHF. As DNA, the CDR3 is TGTGCCACCAGTGATTTAGAGACAGGGGCTAATCAGCCCCAGCATTTT.

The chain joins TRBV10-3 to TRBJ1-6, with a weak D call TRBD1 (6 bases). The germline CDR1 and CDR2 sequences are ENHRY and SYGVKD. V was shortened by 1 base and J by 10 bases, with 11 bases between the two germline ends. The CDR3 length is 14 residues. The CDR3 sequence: CAISELLGQSPLHF. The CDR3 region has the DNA TGTGCCATCAGTGAGTTGTTAGGACAGTCACCCCTCCACTTT.

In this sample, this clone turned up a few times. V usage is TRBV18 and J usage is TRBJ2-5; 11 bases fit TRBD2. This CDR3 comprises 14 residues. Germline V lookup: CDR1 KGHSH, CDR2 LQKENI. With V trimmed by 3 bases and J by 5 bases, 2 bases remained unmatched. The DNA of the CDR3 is TGTGCCAGCTCACCGACTAGCGGGGAGGAGACCCAGTACTTC. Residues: CASSPTSGEETQYF.

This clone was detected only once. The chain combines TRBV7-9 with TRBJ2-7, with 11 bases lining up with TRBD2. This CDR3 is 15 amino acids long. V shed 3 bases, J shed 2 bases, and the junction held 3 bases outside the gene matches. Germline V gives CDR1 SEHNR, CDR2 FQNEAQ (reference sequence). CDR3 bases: TGTGCCAGCAGCTTTGCTAGCGGGGGGACCTACGAGCAGTACTTC. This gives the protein CASSFASGGTYEQYF. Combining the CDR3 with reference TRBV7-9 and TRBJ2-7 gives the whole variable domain DTGVSQNPRHKITKRGQNVTFRCDPISEHNRLYWYRQTLGQGPEFLTYFQNEAQLEKSRLLSDRFSAERPKGSFSTLEIQRTEQGDSAMYLCASSFASGGTYEQYFGPGTRLTVT.

Here the CDR3 reads CASSIRQGFSPIRGYTF. The CDR3 region has the DNA TGTGCCAGCAGCATCAGACAGGGCTTTTCCCCTATAAGGGGCTACACCTTC. The chain links TRBV7-9 to TRBJ1-2, with 7 bases aligning to TRBD1. The CDR3 extends over 17 amino acids. V lost 5 bases, J lost 8 bases, and 20 bases stayed unmatched. Germline CDR1 is SEHNR and CDR2 is FQNEAQ (reference sequence).

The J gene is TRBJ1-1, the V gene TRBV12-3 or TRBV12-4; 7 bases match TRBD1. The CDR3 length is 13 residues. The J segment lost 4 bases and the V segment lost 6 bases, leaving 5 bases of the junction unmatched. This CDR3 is CASSRQGATEAFF. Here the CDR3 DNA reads TGTGCCAGCAGCAGACAGGGAGCCACTGAAGCTTTCTTT.

The CDR3 protein is CASRTGGPEKYEQYF. In DNA form, the CDR3 reads TGTGCCAGCAGAACCGGGGGGCCGGAAAAATACGAGCAGTACTTC. This chain connects TRBV6-5 to TRBJ2-7; D is possibly TRBD2 (7 bases). V was trimmed by 6 bases and J by 4 bases, leaving 19 bases between them. This CDR3 spans 15 amino acids. Germline V lookup: CDR1 MNHEY, CDR2 SVGAGI.

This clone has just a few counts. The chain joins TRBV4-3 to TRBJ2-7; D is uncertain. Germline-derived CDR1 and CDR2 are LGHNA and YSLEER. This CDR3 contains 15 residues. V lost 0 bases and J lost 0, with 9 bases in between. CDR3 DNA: TGCGCCAGCAGCCAAGATTGGAGCGTCTCCTACGAGCAGTACTTC. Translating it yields CASSQDWSVSYEQYF.

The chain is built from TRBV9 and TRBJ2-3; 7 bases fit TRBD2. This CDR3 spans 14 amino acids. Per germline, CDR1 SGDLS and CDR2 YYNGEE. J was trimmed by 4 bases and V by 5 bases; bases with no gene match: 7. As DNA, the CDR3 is TGTGCCAGCAGGGCCGGACTAGTGGCAGATACGCAGTATTTT. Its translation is CASRAGLVADTQYF.

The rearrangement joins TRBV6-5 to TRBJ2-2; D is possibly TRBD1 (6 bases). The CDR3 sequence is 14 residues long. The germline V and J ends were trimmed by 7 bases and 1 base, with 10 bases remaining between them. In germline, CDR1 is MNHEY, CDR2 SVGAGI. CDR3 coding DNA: TGTGCCAGCAAAAGGACAGTGAACACCGGGGAGCTGTTTTTT. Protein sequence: CASKRTVNTGELFF.

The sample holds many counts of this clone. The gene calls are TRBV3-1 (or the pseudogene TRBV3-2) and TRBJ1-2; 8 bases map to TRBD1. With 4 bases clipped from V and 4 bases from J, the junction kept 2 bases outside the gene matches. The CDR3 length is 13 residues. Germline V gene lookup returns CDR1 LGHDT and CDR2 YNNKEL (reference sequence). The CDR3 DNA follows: TGTGCCAGCAGCCCCCAGGGGGCCTATGGCTACACCTTC. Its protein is CASSPQGAYGYTF.

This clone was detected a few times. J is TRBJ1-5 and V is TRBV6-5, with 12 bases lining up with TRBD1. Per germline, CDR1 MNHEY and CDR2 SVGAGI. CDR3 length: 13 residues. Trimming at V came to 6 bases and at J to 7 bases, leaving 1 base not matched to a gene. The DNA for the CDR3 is TGTGCCAGCAGGGGACAGGGGGCCCAGCCCCAGCATTTT. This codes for CASRGQGAQPQHF.